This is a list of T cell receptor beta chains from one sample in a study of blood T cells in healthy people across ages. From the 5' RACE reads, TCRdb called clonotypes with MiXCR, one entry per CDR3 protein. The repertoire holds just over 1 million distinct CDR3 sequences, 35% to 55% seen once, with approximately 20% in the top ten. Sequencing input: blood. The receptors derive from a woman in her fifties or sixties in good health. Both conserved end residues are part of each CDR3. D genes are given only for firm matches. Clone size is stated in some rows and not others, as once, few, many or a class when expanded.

CAWGTGWQETQYF	TGTGCCTGGGGGACAGGGTGGCAAGAGACCCAGTACTTC	TRBV30	.	TRBD1	TRBJ2-5
CASSFRLGTQYF	TGCGCCAGCAGCTTTCGACTAGGCACGCAGTATTTT	TRBV5-1	.	.	TRBJ2-3
CSARDLFSRERSYNEQFF	TGCAGTGCTAGAGATCTTTTTTCTCGGGAGCGGTCCTACAATGAGCAGTTCTTC	TRBV20-1	.	.	TRBJ2-1
CASSPQSVNTEAFF	TGTGCCAGCAGCCCTCAATCGGTGAACACTGAAGCTTTCTTT	TRBV9	.	.	TRBJ1-1
CASSPGRDYPYEQYF	TGTGCCAGCAGCCCAGGAAGGGACTACCCCTACGAGCAGTACTTC	TRBV4-2	many	TRBD2	TRBJ2-7
CASSSKLVSSYNEQFF	TGTGCCAGCAGCTCGAAACTGGTCAGCTCCTACAATGAGCAGTTCTTC	TRBV6-5	.	.	TRBJ2-1
CASSDIGGGTEAFF	TGTGCCAGCAGTGATATTGGGGGTGGGACTGAAGCTTTCTTT	TRBV6-6	.	.	TRBJ1-1
CASSFPLEQETQFF	TGTGCCAGCAGCTTCCCTTTGGAGCAAGAGACCCAGTTCTTC	TRBV7-9	.	.	TRBJ2-1
CSANILSLDRNYEQYF	TGCAGTGCTAATATCCTAAGTCTTGACAGGAACTACGAGCAGTACTTC	TRBV20-1	few	.	TRBJ2-7
CASSSGLAGAKNIQYF	TGTGCCAGCAGCTCGGGACTAGCGGGAGCCAAAAACATTCAGTACTTC	TRBV5-1	few	TRBD2	TRBJ2-4
CASSTLAGGTNEQFF	TGTGCCAGCAGCACACTAGCGGGAGGAACCAATGAGCAGTTCTTC	TRBV11-1	few	TRBD2	TRBJ2-1
CASRNNRAGNQPQHF	TGTGCCAGCAGAAACAACAGGGCTGGCAATCAGCCCCAGCATTTT	TRBV12-3/TRBV12-4	.	.	TRBJ1-5
CASSSLFPAYGYTF	TGTGCCAGCAGTTCCTTATTCCCAGCATATGGCTACACCTTC	TRBV6-2/TRBV6-3	few	.	TRBJ1-2
CASSSGPSGYTDTQYF	TGCGCCAGCAGCTCCGGACCAAGCGGGTACACAGATACGCAGTATTTT	TRBV5-1	.	.	TRBJ2-3
CASTRRVLYNEQFF	TGTGCCAGCACCCGCCGGGTCCTCTACAATGAGCAGTTCTTC	TRBV6-2/TRBV6-3	few	.	TRBJ2-1
CASSLRGRQSLSSTDTQYF	TGTGCCAGCAGCCTGAGGGGCAGACAGTCCCTATCTAGCACAGATACGCAGTATTTT	TRBV11-2	.	.	TRBJ2-3